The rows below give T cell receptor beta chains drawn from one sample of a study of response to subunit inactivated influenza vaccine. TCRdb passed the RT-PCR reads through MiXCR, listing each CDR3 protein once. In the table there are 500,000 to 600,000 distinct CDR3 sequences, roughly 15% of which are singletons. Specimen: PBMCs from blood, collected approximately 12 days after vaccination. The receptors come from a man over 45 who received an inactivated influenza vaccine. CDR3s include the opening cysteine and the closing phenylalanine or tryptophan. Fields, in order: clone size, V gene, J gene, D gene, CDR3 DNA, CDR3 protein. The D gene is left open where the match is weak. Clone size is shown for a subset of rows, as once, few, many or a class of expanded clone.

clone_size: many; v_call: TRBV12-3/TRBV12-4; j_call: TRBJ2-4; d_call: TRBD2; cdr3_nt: TGTGCCAGCAGTTTAGCCCACAGGCCCCGGTTACTAGCGGGAGGGCTTGCCAAAAACATTCAGTACTTC; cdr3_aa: CASSLAHRPRLLAGGLAKNIQYF
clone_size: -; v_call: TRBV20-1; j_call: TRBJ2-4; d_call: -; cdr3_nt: TGCAGTGCTAGGGGACTAGCCAAAAACATTCAGTACTTC; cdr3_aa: CSARGLAKNIQYF
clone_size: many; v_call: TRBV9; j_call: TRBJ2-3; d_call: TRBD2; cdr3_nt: TGTGCCAGCAGCGTAAGCGGGGGATCCACAGATACGCAGTATTTT; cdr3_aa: CASSVSGGSTDTQYF
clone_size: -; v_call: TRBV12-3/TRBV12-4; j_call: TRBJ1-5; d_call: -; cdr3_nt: TGTGCCAGCAGTTTCTCTGCCAATCAGCCCCAGCATTTT; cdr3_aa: CASSFSANQPQHF
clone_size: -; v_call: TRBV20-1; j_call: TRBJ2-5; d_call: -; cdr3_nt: TGCAGTGCTAGATCCGGGGCAGGGCAAGAGACCCAGTACTTC; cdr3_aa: CSARSGAGQETQYF
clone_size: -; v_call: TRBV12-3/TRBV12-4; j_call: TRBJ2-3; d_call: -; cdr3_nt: TGTGCCAGCATTCCCCTACGGGGGAGCACAGATACGCAGTATTTT; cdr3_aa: CASIPLRGSTDTQYF
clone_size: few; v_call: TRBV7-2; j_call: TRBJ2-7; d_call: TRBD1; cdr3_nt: TGTGCCAGCAGCTTAGGACAGGGTCCCGAGCAGTACTTC; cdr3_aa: CASSLGQGPEQYF
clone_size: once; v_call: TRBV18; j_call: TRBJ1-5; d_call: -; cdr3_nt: TGTGCCAGCTCACCAGCAGACAATCAGCCCCAGCATTTT; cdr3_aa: CASSPADNQPQHF
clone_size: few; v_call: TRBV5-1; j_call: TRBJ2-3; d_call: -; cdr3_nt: TGCGCCAGCAGCTTGGTACCGGGTTTAAAGGGAGATACGCAGTATTTT; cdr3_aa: CASSLVPGLKGDTQYF
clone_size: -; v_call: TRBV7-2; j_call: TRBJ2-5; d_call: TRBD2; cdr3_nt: TGTGCCAGCAGCTTAGTCGTGGGACTAGCGGGGTGGGAGACCCAGTACTTC; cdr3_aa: CASSLVVGLAGWETQYF
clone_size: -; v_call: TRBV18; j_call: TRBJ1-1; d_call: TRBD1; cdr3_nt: TGTGCCAGCTCACCACCGACAGGGGTGGGCACTGAAGCTTTCTTT; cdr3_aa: CASSPPTGVGTEAFF
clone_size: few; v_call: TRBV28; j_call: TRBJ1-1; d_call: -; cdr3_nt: TGTGCCAGCAGTCCCCCCGGGGCAAGCACTGAAGCTTTCTTT; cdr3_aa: CASSPPGASTEAFF
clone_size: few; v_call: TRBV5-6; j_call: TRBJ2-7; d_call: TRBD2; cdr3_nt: TGTGCCAGCAGCTTGGACGGGACTAGCGGGATTAAGGGCTACGAGCAGTACTTC; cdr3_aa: CASSLDGTSGIKGYEQYF
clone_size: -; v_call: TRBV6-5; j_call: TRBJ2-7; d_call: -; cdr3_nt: TGTGCCAGCAGTTACTCAGTCGGGGCGTCCTACGAGCAGTACTTC; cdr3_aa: CASSYSVGASYEQYF
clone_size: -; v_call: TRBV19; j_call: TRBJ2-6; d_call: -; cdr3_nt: TGTGCCAGTAGTATAGTTTCTACGGCCGGGGCCAACGTCCTGACTTTC; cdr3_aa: CASSIVSTAGANVLTF
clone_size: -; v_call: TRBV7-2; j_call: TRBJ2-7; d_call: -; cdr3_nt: TGTGCCAGCAGGGCAGGGGTTTACGAGCAGTACTTC; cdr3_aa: CASRAGVYEQYF
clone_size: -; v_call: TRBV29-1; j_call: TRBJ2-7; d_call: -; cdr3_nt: TGCAGCGTCTGGGACATTCCCTACGAGCAGTACTTC; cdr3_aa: CSVWDIPYEQYF
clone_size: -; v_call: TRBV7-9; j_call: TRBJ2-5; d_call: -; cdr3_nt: TGTGCCAGCAGCTTAAGCAGGGCCCCACAAGAGACCCAGTACTTC; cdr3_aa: CASSLSRAPQETQYF
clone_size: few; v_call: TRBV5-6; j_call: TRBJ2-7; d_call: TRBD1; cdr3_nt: TGTGCCAGCAGCTACGCGACAGGGGGCTATTTCGGGCAGTACTTC; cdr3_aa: CASSYATGGYFGQYF
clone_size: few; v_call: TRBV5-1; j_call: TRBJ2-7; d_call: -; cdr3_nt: TGCGCCAGCAGCTTGATTGGGACGAGCTACGAGCAGTACTTC; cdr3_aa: CASSLIGTSYEQYF
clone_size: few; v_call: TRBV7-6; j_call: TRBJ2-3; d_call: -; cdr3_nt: TGTGCCAGCAGCTTAGGGCAGGGATTCAGGGCAGATACGCAGTATTTT; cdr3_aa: CASSLGQGFRADTQYF
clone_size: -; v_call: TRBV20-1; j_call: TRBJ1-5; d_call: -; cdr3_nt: TGCAGTGGCCGACGGGCCCTTGAGTCCCAGCATTTT; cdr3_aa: CSGRRALESQHF
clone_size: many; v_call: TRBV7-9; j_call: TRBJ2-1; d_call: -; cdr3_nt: TGTGCCAGCAGCTCTGGGGGTAATCGGGGCAATGAGCAGTTCTTC; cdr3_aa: CASSSGGNRGNEQFF
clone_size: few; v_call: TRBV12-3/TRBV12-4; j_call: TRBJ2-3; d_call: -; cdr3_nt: TGTGCCAGCAGTCGACTGGGGAGCACAGATACGCAGTATTTT; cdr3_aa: CASSRLGSTDTQYF
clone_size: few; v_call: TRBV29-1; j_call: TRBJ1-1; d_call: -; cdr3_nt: TGCAGCGTTCGCGGGGGGCCACTCGAAGCTTTCTTT; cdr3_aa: CSVRGGPLEAFF
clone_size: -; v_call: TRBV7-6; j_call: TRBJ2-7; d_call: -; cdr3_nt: TGTGCCAGCAGCTTAGAGTCAGGCGGGGACCCACGCTACGAGCAGTACTTC; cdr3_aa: CASSLESGGDPRYEQYF
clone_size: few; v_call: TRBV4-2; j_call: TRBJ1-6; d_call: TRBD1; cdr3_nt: TGTGCCAGCAGCCAAGATCTGGCAGGGGGGTATTCACCCCTCCACTTT; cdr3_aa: CASSQDLAGGYSPLHF
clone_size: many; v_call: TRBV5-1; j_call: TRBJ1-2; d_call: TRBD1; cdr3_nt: TGCGCCAGCAGCTTTGGACAGGCAATCTATGGCTACACCTTC; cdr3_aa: CASSFGQAIYGYTF
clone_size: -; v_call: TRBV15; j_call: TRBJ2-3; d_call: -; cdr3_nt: TGTGCCACCAGCCAGAGAGGGCGGGTCGACACGCAGTATTTT; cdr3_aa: CATSQRGRVDTQYF
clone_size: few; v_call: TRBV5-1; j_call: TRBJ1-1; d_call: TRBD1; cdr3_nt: TGCGCCAGCAGCCAACAGACAGGGGAGGTAACTGAAGCTTTCTTT; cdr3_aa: CASSQQTGEVTEAFF
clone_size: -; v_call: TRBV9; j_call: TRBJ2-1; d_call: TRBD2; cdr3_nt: TGTGCCAGCAGCGCAACCGCCGGGACTAGCACCTACAATGAGCAGTTCTTC; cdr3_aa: CASSATAGTSTYNEQFF
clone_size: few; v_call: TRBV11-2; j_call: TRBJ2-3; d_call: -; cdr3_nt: TGTGCCAGCAGCTTAGTAAACTTACCCACAAATACGCAGTATTTT; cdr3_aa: CASSLVNLPTNTQYF
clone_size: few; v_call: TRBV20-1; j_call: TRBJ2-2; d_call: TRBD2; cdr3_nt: TGCAGTGCCAACGGGGGGACTAGCGGGCTTACCGGGGAGCTGTTTTTT; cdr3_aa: CSANGGTSGLTGELFF